Listed here are 20 T cell receptor beta chains from one sample, sequenced in a study of shared clonotypes between healthy human individuals. TCRdb's table, derived via immunoSEQ multiplex PCR, lists solely in-frame clones and lacks some. The sample lists roughly 2.1 million clones; 85% to 95% were seen once. CD45RO-negative, CCR7-selected cells formed the naive CD8 fraction, which excluded terminally differentiated effector memory CD45RA+ cells. The sequencing input was naive CD8+ T cells from PBMCs. The receptors stem from a man aged 18-30 years in good health. Some clones in this sample may be carry-over from other donors' samples.

This clone is a singleton in its sample. The chain uses TRBV2 and TRBJ2-1; weak D call: TRBD2 (6 bases). Germline V gives CDR1 SNHLY, CDR2 FYNNEI. The CDR3 runs to 14 residues. The ends were cut back, 7 bases at V and 3 bases at J, with 13 bases in the middle. DNA for the CDR3: TGTGCCAGCACAGGGCGGGATATCTACAATGAGCAGTTCTTC. This sequence encodes CASTGRDIYNEQFF.

Concerning this clone itself: This same CDR3 is encoded by further DNA sequences in the sample. V and J are TRBV27 and TRBJ2-7; 7 positions agree with TRBD1. Trimming at V came to 6 bases and at J to 2 bases, leaving 4 bases not matched to a gene. This CDR3 comprises 13 residues. Per germline, CDR1 MNHEY and CDR2 SMNVEV (reference sequence). CDR3 bases: TGTGCCAGCAGCTGGGGACAGACCTACGAGCAGTACTTC. This sequence encodes CASSWGQTYEQYF.

The chain has TRBV7-9 and TRBJ2-2, with no clear D. Looked up from germline, CDR1 is SEHNR and CDR2 is FQNEAQ (reference sequence). The V end was cut by 2 bases, the J end by 4 bases, with 17 bases between. The CDR3 sequence is 17 residues long. The CDR3 DNA reads TGTGCCAGCAGCTTAACGACTCCGACGTCGTTCACCGGGGAGCTGTTTTTT. Its translation: CASSLTTPTSFTGELFF.

V usage is TRBV29-1 and J usage is TRBJ1-1, with TRBD1 matching 8 bases. The CDR3 covers 12 residues. The V gene's germline CDR1 is SQVTM and CDR2 ANQGSEA. The CDR3 coding sequence is TGCGCACTACAGGGGGTGGGCACTGAAGCTTTCTTT. It translates to CALQGVGTEAFF. Supplemented by reference TRBV29-1 and TRBJ1-1, the full variable domain reads SAVISQKPSRDICQRGTSLTIQCQVDSQVTMMFWYRQQPGQSLTLIATANQGSEATYESGFVIDKFPISRPNLTFSTLTVSNMSPEDSSIYLCALQGVGTEAFFGQGTRLTVV.

The genes are TRBV27 and TRBJ2-7, with D possibly matching TRBD2 (6 bases). Germline V lookup: CDR1 MNHEY, CDR2 SMNVEV (reference sequence). Between the trimmed V and J ends, which lost 5 bases and 5 bases, there was a span of 16 bases. The CDR3 loop spans 14 amino acids. CDR3 DNA: TGTGCCAGCAGTACCCGACTAGTCTCGGACGAGCAGTACTTC. Its translation is CASSTRLVSDEQYF.

Only a few counts were recorded for this clone. The chain joins TRBV29-1 to TRBJ1-2; no reliable D call. Germline lookup yields CDR1 SQVTM and CDR2 ANQGSEA. The CDR3 extends over 16 amino acids. V was trimmed by 0 bases and J by 0 bases, leaving 14 bases between them. Written as DNA, the CDR3 is TGCAGCGTTGAAGATCTTAGGACGGGAGCTAACTATGGCTACACCTTC. Translation gives CSVEDLRTGANYGYTF.

CDR3 loop: CASSEQGYAPLHF. CDR3 nucleotide sequence: TGTGCCAGCAGTGAACAGGGATATGCACCCCTCCACTTT. The chain is built from TRBV25-1 and TRBJ1-6; weak D call: TRBD1 (5 bases). Trimming removed 2 bases at V and 11 bases at J, with 10 bases between. Germline V CDR1 and CDR2: MGHDK, SYGVNS. This CDR3 comprises 13 residues.

CDR3 nucleotides: TGTGCCAGCAGTATAAGACAGGGCAACAATGAGCAGTTCTTC. It is translated as CASSIRQGNNEQFF. The V gene is TRBV27, the J gene TRBJ2-1; 7 bases match TRBD1. V was clipped by 5 bases and J by 5 bases; unmatched bases: 6. Germline V CDR1 and CDR2: MNHEY, SMNVEV (reference sequence). The CDR3 length is 14 residues.

This clone showed up just once. This chain links TRBV27 with TRBJ2-3, with D perhaps TRBD1 (5 bases). CDR3 size: 14 residues. Germline V gene data show CDR1 as MNHEY and CDR2 as SMNVEV (reference sequence). V shed 4 bases and J shed 13 bases, with 21 bases lying between them. In DNA, the CDR3 is TGTGCCAGCAGTTCCAGGGTCCTATCTCCACGAGAGTATTTT. Its protein is CASSSRVLSPREYF.

This sequence joins TRBV11-2 and TRBJ2-3, with 8 bases aligning to TRBD2. V dropped 3 bases and J dropped 4; count of bases not matched to a gene: 18. The CDR3 is 19 residues long. Per the germline V gene, CDR1 is SGHAT and CDR2 is FQNNGV. The DNA for the CDR3 is TGTGCCAGCAGCTTCCGTCCAGAGGAGCGGGAGACGATGCCAGATACGCAGTATTTT. Its protein product is CASSFRPEERETMPDTQYF.

This clone was observed a handful of times. The gene calls are TRBV29-1 and TRBJ1-1, with 9 nucleotides matching TRBD1. V was clipped by 7 bases and J by 1 base; unmatched bases: 4. Germline CDR1 and CDR2: SQVTM and ANQGSEA. CDR3 size: 13 residues. The CDR3 here is CSALGQGNTEAFF. DNA for the CDR3: TGCAGCGCCCTGGGACAGGGGAACACTGAAGCTTTCTTT.

The CDR3 here is CASSLGRHRGDQETQYF. The CDR3 DNA sequence: TGTGCCAGCAGCTTAGGTCGGCACCGAGGGGACCAAGAGACCCAGTACTTC. This chain joins TRBV7-9 and TRBJ2-5; D could derive from TRBD1 or TRBD2 (5 bases each). The CDR3 has 17 residues. The germline gives CDR1 SEHNR, CDR2 FQNEAQ (reference sequence). Between the trimmed V and J ends, which lost 1 base and 0 bases, there was a span of 15 bases.

The rearrangement links TRBV7-6 to TRBJ2-5; D is possibly TRBD1 (5 bases). V was trimmed by 2 bases and J by 5 bases, leaving 15 bases between them. The CDR3 loop spans 15 amino acids. Germline CDR1 is SGHVS and CDR2 is FNYEAQ. The CDR3 coding sequence is TGTGCCAGCAGCTTAAACGGCAGACAGTCGGAGACCCAGTACTTC. It translates to CASSLNGRQSETQYF. Full variable domain (remainder filled in from reference TRBV7-6 and TRBJ2-5): GAGVSQSPRYKVTKRGQDVALRCDPISGHVSLYWYRQALGQGPEFLTYFNYEAQQDKSGLPNDRFSAERPEGSISTLTIQRTEQRDSAMYRCASSLNGRQSETQYFGPGTRLLVL.

Notes on this clone: The same CDR3 is also encoded by other DNA sequences in this sample. The chain joins TRBV27 to TRBJ2-7, with 8 bases lining up with TRBD2. This CDR3 comprises 14 residues. With V trimmed by 3 bases and J by 4 bases, 5 bases remained unmatched. CDR1 is MNHEY and CDR2 is SMNVEV in the germline V gene (reference sequence). CDR3 nucleotide sequence: TGTGCCAGCAGTTTCAGCGGGAGCGGTTACGAGCAGTACTTC. It encodes CASSFSGSGYEQYF.

V usage is TRBV7-8 and J usage is TRBJ2-7; 9 nucleotides align to TRBD1. This CDR3 is 15 amino acids long. The V gene end was trimmed by 4 bases and the J gene end by 0 bases; junction bases not matched to a gene: 4. In germline, CDR1 is SGHVS, CDR2 FQNEAQ. The CDR3 sequence is CASSSGTGHSYEQYF. In DNA form, the CDR3 reads TGTGCCAGCAGCTCAGGGACAGGGCACTCCTACGAGCAGTACTTC.

Comments on this clone: The same CDR3 can be traced to other DNA sequences in this sample. The chain recombines TRBV7-9 with TRBJ1-5; no clear D gene. V was shortened by 1 base and J by 6 bases, with 4 bases between the two germline ends. Looked up from germline, CDR1 is SEHNR and CDR2 is FQNEAQ (reference sequence). The CDR3 runs 12 residues. The CDR3 loop reads CASSLGSQPQHF. CDR3 sequence (DNA): TGTGCCAGCAGCTTAGGCAGTCAGCCCCAGCATTTT.

A note on this clone: In the same sample, other DNA sequences code for this CDR3. This chain links TRBV11-2 with TRBJ2-5, with 8 bases identical to TRBD2. The CDR3 length is 15 residues. Unmatched junction bases numbered 6, after V lost 1 base and J lost 5 bases. Germline lookup yields CDR1 SGHAT and CDR2 FQNNGV. The CDR3 loop reads CASSLGAGGGETQYF. The CDR3 nucleotides read TGTGCCAGCAGCTTAGGTGCGGGAGGCGGTGAGACCCAGTACTTC.

This clone was seen a single time. V is TRBV23-1 and J is TRBJ2-3; a weak D match, TRBD2 (5 bases). TRBV23-1 is given ORF status, its function remaining uncertain. V was shortened by 1 base and J by 9 bases, with 23 bases between the two germline ends. The CDR3 runs to 17 residues. CDR3 nucleotide sequence: TGCGCCAGCAGTCAATTTGACTACCCGGCGCTCGGTGGGACGCAGTATTTT. This gives the protein CASSQFDYPALGGTQYF.

This clone was seen once. The V and J genes are TRBV5-1 and TRBJ1-5, with 7 bases fitting TRBD1. Trimming removed 4 bases from V and 9 bases from J; junction bases left unmatched: 10. The CDR3 length is 14 residues. The germline V gene encodes CDR1 SGHRS and CDR2 YFSETQ. CDR3: CASSDGTAPGPQHF. The CDR3 DNA sequence: TGCGCCAGCAGCGACGGGACAGCCCCTGGGCCCCAGCATTTT.

This chain links TRBV5-1 with TRBJ1-2; TRBD1 agrees at 8 bases. This CDR3 region has 15 residues. The V segment lost 4 bases and the J segment 8 bases; nucleotides outside the gene matches: 13. Germline-derived CDR1 and CDR2 are SGHRS and YFSETQ. CDR3 DNA sequence: TGCGCCAGCAGCCTGATCGGACAGGGAATCGAGGGCTACACCTTC. Its translation is CASSLIGQGIEGYTF.